The clone carrying this T cell receptor beta chain has only one observation. What it binds is unknown. Sequencing used immunoSEQ multiplex PCR; TCRdb keeps in-frame clones, though not all of them. The sample consists of fewer than 850,000 clones, roughly 78% of them appearing once. The data are from a study of shared clonotypes between healthy human individuals. As for the study in general: Each donor contributed plates that comprised three CD4 naive, three CD4 memory, two CD8 naive and one CD8 memory. General study results and limits: Some naive CD4 clonotypes, about 5%, turned up in common across several donors. Rarefaction demonstrated incomplete sorted-subset sequencing despite large depth.

Trimming took off 7 bases at V and 0 bases at J, with 10 bases between the two ends. Germline V lookup: CDR1 MDHEN, CDR2 SYDVKM. This CDR3 region has 13 residues. Sequencing input: memory CD4+ T cells sorted from blood. Subset meaning: CD45RA-negative fraction. V gene TRBV28 combines with J gene TRBJ2-7, with a weak D call TRBD2 (6 bases). The source of this sequence is a woman in her 30s in good health. The CDR3 loop is CASIKTSSYEQYF. The CDR3 nucleotides read TGTGCCAGCATCAAGACTAGCTCCTACGAGCAGTACTTC.